The sequence of this T cell receptor (beta chain) was determined in a study of cytomegalovirus exposure and HLA in healthy donors (dated 2017 in TCRdb). About the investigation overall: In an earlier analysis of around 540 of the donors, approximately 260 Gb of sequence data and some 120 million unique TCR beta sequences from roughly 200 million T cells were reported. Roughly 310 gigabases of sequencing data and approximately 93 million unique TCR sequences were included in an early release covering roughly 700 HLA-typed donors. Of the 300 to 450 genotyped donors, more than 75% were placed in the genetic ancestry cluster associated with self-reported Caucasian donors. The aim of the study was to test whether cataloging public T cell receptors could identify signatures of past pathogen exposure. The study used immunosequencing to profile the T cell repertoires of approximately 630 subjects and linked those repertoires to cytomegalovirus serostatus. Along with the approximately 700-subject first cohort, a separate validation cohort of over a hundred different subjects was used. To predict cytomegalovirus infection status, the study brought together high-throughput TCR immunosequencing, statistical association of individual TCRs with disease status, and machine learning. A later analysis re-analyzed previously published TCR beta repertoires from 650 to 800 donors and added high-resolution HLA genotyping to study TCR occurrence patterns. Rather than using new phenotypic data, the later analysis identified candidate immune exposures from TCR beta sequences and from how often those sequences occurred across donors. An earlier analysis of 587 of the donors used high-throughput TCR beta sequencing to judge whether each TCR beta V gene segment behaved as functional or pseudogenic. Donor age, sex, ethnicity and CMV serostatus were collected together with the repertoire data. Genome-wide SNP genotypes for about 60% of the roughly 700 donors were used in a later genetic analysis, which treated that subset as a discovery cohort. Every discovery cohort repertoire had been produced on one sequencing platform. Class I and class II HLA loci were covered by the typing at four-digit resolution. Typing coverage differed by locus: A, B, C, DRB1 and DQB1 were typed in about 620-630 donors, DQA1 in about 500, DPA1 in 606, and DPB1 in approximately 450. Roughly 5 DR-DQ haplotypes were treated as single units for association and clustering because of strong linkage in the cohort. Among roughly 370 genotyped donors of the cohort, an average of 235,054 unique TCR beta nucleotide sequences were sequenced per donor, around 20% of them non-productive. Beyond this particular receptor, the publication reports: Because the 87-base-pair reads could not distinguish some IMGT-functional V segments, including TRBV6-2 and TRBV6-3, those segments were excluded. Cytomegalovirus status was reported to be diagnosed by the classifier with high specificity and sensitivity in both the original and validation cohorts. A cluster of highly shared sequence variants was judged likely to be a technical artifact of the sequencing pipeline. Assigning TCR associations to individual alleles was difficult when HLA alleles, especially DR and DQ, strongly co-occurred. An association between a missense DCLRE1C variant and V-gene and J-gene trimming of TCR beta chains was found in a later genetic analysis and replicated in an independent cohort. In a later analysis, TCR association rates were found to vary across HLA loci, with the most associated TCRs seen for DRB1 alleles and the fewest for HLA-C alleles. The only immune exposure information available for the cohort was CMV serostatus. Compared with equally common non-associated chains, HLA-associated TCR beta chains in a later analysis were more clonally expanded and had lower generation probabilities. Specific HLA alleles were associated with 15,000 to 20,000 TCR beta sequences at a false discovery rate of 0.05 in a later analysis. The earlier analysis of a few hundred of the donors excluded some 15 rarely observed V segments, including chromosome 9 orphons, because counts were too low. Presence/absence analyses assumed roughly uniform sequencing depth across donors, an assumption that may not hold. Most TCR sequences were seen in very few donors, while some public TCRs were found in many individuals. According to a later analysis, parvovirus B19, influenza, CMV and Epstein-Barr virus appeared linked to several top co-occurrence clusters. In an earlier analysis of around 500 of the donors, most TCR beta V segments appeared in productive rearrangements about 90% or about 30% of the time, broadly matching IMGT annotations. In the study, roughly 160 TCR beta chains were listed as associated with cytomegalovirus. A few of the identified cytomegalovirus-associated TCR beta chains were confirmed in vitro to be specific for cytomegalovirus antigens. Because HLA typing was unavailable for some donors at each locus, only the typed subset was used in association tests. A further reported finding was that TCR beta sequences accurately predicted the HLA-A and HLA-B alleles for most subjects in the first cohort. The authors suggested that the approach could potentially be generalized to other disease states and immunological phenotypes. Most CMV-associated TCR beta chains appeared to be HLA-restricted in a later analysis, and the HLA associations seemed to be driven largely by CMV exposure. Linkage disequilibrium might explain the correlated functional status among segregating V segments, but an unknown experimental factor could not be ruled out. Only TCR beta chains were sequenced in this cohort, and the absence of alpha or paired-chain data limited detectable features. According to a later genetic analysis, donors in an Asian-associated ancestry cluster had fewer N-insertions in productive TCRs than the approximately 700-donor mean.

The cohort comprised around 700 healthy bone marrow donors. At the time of sampling, every cohort member was nominally healthy, though immune exposures that went unrecorded were likely present. The donor was CMV seropositive and belonged to the group of around 300 seropositive cohort members. Each donor provided a peripheral blood sample, and peripheral blood mononuclear cells were used for TCR beta sequencing. Genomic DNA extraction from the blood cell samples was performed with the Qiagen DNeasy Blood Extraction Kit. Looking up the germline V gene yields CDR1 SGHRS and CDR2 YFSETQ. Trimming takes 4 bases off V and 5 bases off J; junction bases not matched to a gene: 11. Taken from cysteine to phenylalanine, the CDR3 has 16 residues. Only the CDR3 DNA stays, 48 bases, in frame from base 1. Libraries came from the immunoSEQ multiplex PCR assay. The multiplex PCR relied on a mix of 60 forward primers for TCR Vbeta segments and 13 reverse primers for TCR Jbeta segments. The CDR3 region of rearranged TCR beta genes was amplified from genomic DNA with a multiplex PCR assay. Amplified TCR beta libraries were sequenced as 87-base-pair reads on the Illumina HiSeq System. Processing in the source paper ran as follows. A later analysis tallied roughly 76 million unique TCR beta chains across the 666 repertoires, and approximately 9.9 million of those chains were shared by two or more donors. To remove PCR and sequencing errors, raw reads were error-corrected and collapsed into unique sequences using a nearest-neighbor algorithm that merged closely related sequences. CDR3 sequences were aligned to IMGT reference sequences to assign V, D and J gene segments. For a sequence to be retained, a match of at least six nucleotides to both a V gene segment and a J gene segment was required. A rearrangement counted as productive if the CDR3 had no stop codons and remained in frame with V and J, and every other rearrangement counted as non-productive. CDR3 was defined by IMGT convention, running from the second conserved V-encoded cysteine to the conserved J-encoded phenylalanine. The earlier analysis of about 570 of the donors excluded any sequence lacking an unambiguous match to a single V gene segment. An earlier analysis of several hundred of the donors classified V segments as functional when productive rearrangements were above 56.7% and as segregating when the standard deviation between donors was above 5%. A statistical classification framework was built to diagnose cytomegalovirus status from the catalog of TCR beta chain sequences. V and J gene assignment, in a later analysis, came from comparing TCR nucleotide sequences with IMGT/GENE-DB human TR gene sequences. Using the TCRdist pipeline, a later analysis assigned CDR3 sequences along with most-parsimonious VDJ recombination scenarios. In a later analysis, every TCR beta chain was defined by the combination of its CDR3 amino acid sequence and its V-gene family, and reads without a unique V-gene family were dropped. As a way to deal with suspected cross-contamination and a sequencing artifact, a later analysis dropped 592 nucleotide sequences that were highly shared and had low generation probability. In a later analysis, a clonal expansion index was calculated for each public chain from normalized within-repertoire ranks of inferred template counts. A later analysis computed generation probabilities with a VDJ recombination model fitted to out-of-frame rearrangements, and checked the results against IGoR. In a later analysis, TCR-TCR, TCR-HLA and TCR-CMV co-occurrence was scored with hypergeometric tests, and a repertoire-size bias correction was applied to TCR pairs. To estimate false discovery rates, a later analysis permuted the HLA or CMV assignments 20 times. In a later analysis, co-occurring TCRs were grouped using DBSCAN, with TCRdist sequence similarity added in when clustering inside HLA-allele-positive subsets. For co-occurrence clustering, repertoires with fewer than 30,000 or more than 120,000 public chains were excluded, along with a handful of repertoires with anomalous nucleotide sharing. This is the immuneACCESS table as TCRdb keeps it, with only in-frame sequences that have V and J called. A part of the clones is gone; compared with another copy, unresolved V genes explain less than half, and the rest is unexplained. That table furnishes V, J and clone size, whereas the DNA furnished D and trimming. For this sample the table gives 150,000 to 200,000 clones, of which roughly 80% were detected only once. The top ten clonotypes cover about 7.7% of the sample.

In regard to this clone: Its antigen is not yet known. Within one base of it there is no much larger clone, and no base qualities were kept.

The chain is made from TRBV5-1 and TRBJ2-5, with 10 central nucleotides matching TRBD2. The receptor was isolated from a woman in her forties in good health and CMV-seropositive. The sequenced material came from PBMCs. CDR3 region: CASSVRSSGSGETQYF. The bases read TGCGCCAGCAGCGTCCGATCTAGCGGGAGCGGGGAGACCCAGTACTTC.